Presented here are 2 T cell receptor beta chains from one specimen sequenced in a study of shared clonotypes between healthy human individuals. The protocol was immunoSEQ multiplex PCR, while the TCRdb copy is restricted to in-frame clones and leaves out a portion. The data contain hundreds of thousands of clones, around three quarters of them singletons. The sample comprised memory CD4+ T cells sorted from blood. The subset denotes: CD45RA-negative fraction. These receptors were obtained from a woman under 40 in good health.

The CDR3 region has the DNA TGTGCCAGCAGTTTGAGGGACTTTACAGATACGCAGTATTTT. Translating it yields CASSLRDFTDTQYF. This sequence joins TRBV27 and TRBJ2-3; TRBD2 is a possible D gene (6 bases). Germline CDR1 MNHEY, CDR2 SMNVEV (reference sequence). The CDR3 spans 14 residues. Trimming stripped 3 bases from V and 3 bases from J, with 10 bases between.

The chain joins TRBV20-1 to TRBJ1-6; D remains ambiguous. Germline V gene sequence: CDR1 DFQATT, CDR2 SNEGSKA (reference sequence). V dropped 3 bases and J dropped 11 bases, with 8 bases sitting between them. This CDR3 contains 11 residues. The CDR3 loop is CSASHKPPLHF. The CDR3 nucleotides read TGCAGTGCTAGCCATAAGCCACCCCTCCACTTT.